The 25 T cell receptor beta chains listed next were all sequenced from one sample in a study of T cell responses to AZD1222 COVID-19 vaccine (dated by TCRdb to 2020 to 2023). In the paper's terms, the time point label means: baseline before first vaccination. The method was the immunoSEQ multiplex PCR assay. What TCRdb holds here is the immuneACCESS table cut down to in-frame rearrangements. Part of the clones is not present; checked against another copy, under half of the missing clones reflect an unresolved V gene, and the others are unexplained. Counted in this sample were under 150,000 clones; under 95% of them appeared once. Of the sample, around 4.7% falls within the top ten clones. Specimen: peripheral blood, collected on day 0 of AZD1222 vaccination. The receptors come from an adult in good health.

V gene TRBV7-2 combines with J gene TRBJ2-3; D is perhaps TRBD2 (6 bases). Germline V lookup: CDR1 SGHTA, CDR2 FQGNSA. This CDR3 has 13 amino acids. The V and J ends lost 2 bases and 5 bases respectively, with 8 bases between them. The CDR3 loop is CASSLTGEDTQYF. The CDR3 region has the DNA TGTGCCAGCAGCTTAACGGGAGAAGATACGCAGTATTTT.

This chain connects TRBV24-1 to TRBJ2-1, with a weak D call TRBD1 (5 bases). V lost 5 bases and J 8 bases, leaving 18 bases between the germline ends. Per germline, CDR1 KGHDR and CDR2 SFDVKD. The CDR3 spans 15 residues. The CDR3 nucleotides are TGTGCCACCAGTGGCTACAGTGATGGACATGATGAGCAGTTCTTC. Translating it yields CATSGYSDGHDEQFF.

This clone is a singleton in its sample. The chain employs TRBV4-1 and TRBJ2-1; a possible D gene is TRBD2 (6 bases). V lost 5 bases and J 4 bases, leaving 18 bases between the germline ends. This CDR3 is 16 amino acids long. The germline CDR1 and CDR2 sequences are MGHRA and YSYEKL. The CDR3 nucleotides are TGCGCCAGCAGCTCACTCCCCCAGGGAGGATACAATGAGCAGTTCTTC. Translation: CASSSLPQGGYNEQFF.

This sequence joins TRBV19 and TRBJ2-1; TRBD2 matches 7 bases. This CDR3 has 14 amino acids. The V gene's germline CDR1 is LNHDA and CDR2 SQIVND (reference sequence). Germline trimming cut 3 bases from V and 2 bases from J; bases unmatched to any gene: 1. CDR3 sequence (DNA): TGTGCCAGTAGTATGGGACTAACCTACAATGAGCAGTTCTTC. Translation: CASSMGLTYNEQFF.

This clone was counted once. V gene TRBV7-2 combines with J gene TRBJ2-3; possibly TRBD2 for D (5 bases). The germline V gene encodes CDR1 SGHTA and CDR2 FQGNSA. This CDR3 contains 14 residues. V was cut by 5 bases and J by 0 bases, with 9 bases left in between. CDR3 amino acids: CASSEDSSTDTQYF. CDR3 DNA: TGTGCCAGCAGCGAGGACTCTAGCACAGATACGCAGTATTTT.

The chain combines TRBV3-1 (or the pseudogene TRBV3-2) with TRBJ2-1; TRBD2 aligns across 8 bases. This CDR3 spans 15 amino acids. Germline lookup yields CDR1 LGHDT and CDR2 YNNKEL (reference sequence). V was clipped by 4 bases and J by 5 bases; unmatched bases: 7. The DNA for the CDR3 is TGTGCCAGCAGCCTACTGCGGGGGGCTGACAATGAGCAGTTCTTC. This gives the protein CASSLLRGADNEQFF.

The chain recombines TRBV6-2 or TRBV6-3 with TRBJ2-3, with D uncertain. CDR3 length equals 14 residues. CDR1 is MNHEY and CDR2 is SVGEGT in the germline V gene. Trimming left V 0 bases short and J 2 bases short, with 6 bases between. The DNA for the CDR3 is TGTGCCAGCAGTTACTCGGGGTACACAGATACGCAGTATTTT. Protein: CASSYSGYTDTQYF.

This clone was counted once. The V and J genes are TRBV3-1 (or the pseudogene TRBV3-2) and TRBJ1-5; the D is unclear. The ends were cut back, 0 bases at V and 2 bases at J, with 17 bases in the middle. CDR1 is LGHDT and CDR2 is YNNKEL in the germline V gene (reference sequence). CDR3 length equals 18 residues. The CDR3 region has the DNA TGTGCCAGCAGCCAAGAGGGGATGCCGGGATCGGGCAATCAGCCCCAGCATTTT. Translation gives CASSQEGMPGSGNQPQHF.

The V gene is TRBV5-1, the J gene TRBJ1-1; D not certain. With 2 bases removed from V and 1 base from J, the gap between germline ends came to 6 bases. The germline CDR1 and CDR2 sequences are SGHRS and YFSETQ. The length of the CDR3 is 13 residues. The CDR3 spells CASSLEQNTEAFF. DNA for the CDR3: TGCGCCAGCAGCTTAGAACAGAACACTGAAGCTTTCTTT. The full variable domain, completed using reference TRBV5-1 and TRBJ1-1, is KAGVTQTPRYLIKTRGQQVTLSCSPISGHRSVSWYQQTPGQGLQFLFEYFSETQRNKGNFPGRFSGRQFSNSRSEMNVSTLELGDSALYLCASSLEQNTEAFFGQGTRLTVV.

This clone was seen a few times. CDR3 sequence (DNA): TGCGCCAGCAGCCAAGTGGGGACTAGCGGGGGCGCGACCGGGGAGCTGTTTTTT. Protein: CASSQVGTSGGATGELFF. The rearrangement joins TRBV4-1 to TRBJ2-2; 14 nucleotides line up with TRBD2. V gave up 1 base and J gave up 5 bases; unmatched junction bases: 6. The V gene's germline CDR1 is MGHRA and CDR2 YSYEKL. The CDR3 spans 18 residues.

The gene calls are TRBV5-4 and TRBJ2-7; 9 bases fit TRBD1. J gave up 3 bases and V 3 bases, and 7 bases lay outside the gene matches. The CDR3 contains 15 residues. Germline V gene data show CDR1 as SGHNT and CDR2 as YYREEE (reference sequence). DNA for the CDR3: TGTGCCAGCAGCTCGGGACAGGGACGAAGCTACGAGCAGTACTTC. Protein sequence: CASSSGQGRSYEQYF.

The CDR3 protein is CASSATVDSYYGYTF. The CDR3 nucleotides read TGTGCCAGCAGCGCGACTGTCGACAGTTACTATGGCTACACCTTC. This chain joins TRBV9 and TRBJ1-2, with a tentative D call TRBD1 (5 bases). V was pared by 3 bases and J by 3 bases, with 15 bases between. The CDR3 is made up of 15 amino acids. Per the germline V gene, CDR1 is SGDLS and CDR2 is YYNGEE.

The chain employs TRBV6-6 and TRBJ2-7; D is uncertain. CDR1 MNHNY and CDR2 SVGAGI come from the germline V gene (reference sequence). The CDR3 has 15 residues. V lost 0 bases and J lost 1, with 10 bases in between. DNA for the CDR3: TGTGCCAGCAGTTACTCGTTTCAGGCTTCCTACGAGCAGTACTTC. Encoded protein: CASSYSFQASYEQYF.

The chain has TRBV7-6 and TRBJ1-4; 7 bases map to TRBD1. Germline CDR1 SGHVS, CDR2 FNYEAQ. The CDR3 length is 15 residues. With 2 bases clipped from V and 7 bases from J, the junction kept 7 bases outside the gene matches. The CDR3 coding sequence is TGTGCCAGCAGCTTACAGGGACAGAGGGGTGAAAAACTGTTTTTT. Its protein product is CASSLQGQRGEKLFF.

The gene calls are TRBV6-5 and TRBJ2-3; D gene unclear. This CDR3 has 12 residues. Between the trimmed V and J ends, which lost 4 bases and 5 bases, there was a span of 7 bases. Germline CDR1 reads MNHEY; CDR2 reads SVGAGI. The CDR3 DNA is TGTGCCAGCAGTTCGACGGGAGATACGCAGTATTTT. This sequence encodes CASSSTGDTQYF.

This rearrangement joins TRBV28 to TRBJ1-4; D remains unclear. Germline assignment: CDR1 MDHEN and CDR2 SYDVKM. Trimming pared 4 bases from V and 0 bases from J, leaving 15 bases between. The CDR3 contains 17 residues. The CDR3: CASSSPHRQTTNEKLFF. As DNA, the CDR3 is TGTGCCAGCAGTTCCCCGCACCGACAAACAACTAATGAAAAACTGTTTTTT.

The chain uses TRBV5-5 and TRBJ1-1, with D maybe TRBD1 (5 bases). Trimming cost V 5 bases and J 7 bases, with 21 bases left between them. Germline CDR1 and CDR2: SGHKS and YYEKEE (reference sequence). The CDR3 sequence is 15 residues long. CDR3 sequence reads: CASRLRGDGFGEAFF. CDR3 DNA sequence: TGTGCCAGCAGGTTGAGAGGGGATGGGTTCGGTGAAGCTTTCTTT.

The CDR3 DNA reads as TGTGCCAGCAGCAGGGGGCCTACTAATGAAAAACTGTTTTTT. Translation gives CASSRGPTNEKLFF. The gene calls are TRBV6-5 and TRBJ1-4; 8 bases align to TRBD1. The length of the CDR3 is 14 residues. Germline V gene data show CDR1 as MNHEY and CDR2 as SVGAGI. The V segment lost 6 bases and the J segment 2 bases; nucleotides outside the gene matches: 2.

Written as DNA, the CDR3 is TGTGCCAGTAGTATATTCGGGCAACCCGAAAAACTGTTTTTT. Protein product: CASSIFGQPEKLFF. The rearrangement uses TRBV19 and TRBJ1-4; D remains unclear. Germline V gene data show CDR1 as LNHDA and CDR2 as SQIVND (reference sequence). CDR3 length: 14 residues. Trimming took off 2 bases at V and 8 bases at J, with 12 bases between the two ends.

The chain couples TRBV27 to TRBJ2-7, with D possibly being TRBD1 or TRBD2 (6 bases each). This CDR3 contains 12 residues. With 2 bases removed from V and 6 bases from J, the gap between germline ends came to 8 bases. The germline V gene encodes CDR1 MNHEY and CDR2 SMNVEV (reference sequence). The CDR3 DNA follows: TGTGCCAGCAGTTTAGGGGGGCTCGAGCAGTACTTC. It yields the protein CASSLGGLEQYF.

This rearrangement joins TRBV6-1 to TRBJ2-7; no clear D gene. Germline values: CDR1 MNHNS, CDR2 SASEGT. V was pared by 2 bases and J by 0 bases, with 8 bases between. The CDR3 spans 14 residues. The CDR3 region is CASSEWLDSYEQYF. As DNA, the CDR3 is TGTGCCAGCAGTGAATGGCTAGACTCCTACGAGCAGTACTTC.

The chain recombines TRBV10-2 with TRBJ2-1, with 11 bases aligning to TRBD2. The CDR3 has 15 amino acids. CDR1 and CDR2 (germline): WSHSY, SAAADI. V was pared by 3 bases and J by 8 bases, with 6 bases of the junction left unmatched. The CDR3 region has the DNA TGCGCCAGCAGTGATCGACTAGCGGGGCGGGATGAGCAGTTCTTC. Its translation: CASSDRLAGRDEQFF.

This chain connects TRBV13 to TRBJ2-1; TRBD1 might be the D (5 bases). This CDR3 contains 15 residues. Looked up from germline, CDR1 is PRHDT and CDR2 is FYEKMQ (reference sequence). V was clipped by 5 bases and J by 0 bases, with 11 bases between them. The CDR3 DNA follows: TGTGCCAGCAGCACGCGACAGAGCTCCTACAATGAGCAGTTCTTC. This gives the protein CASSTRQSSYNEQFF.

The CDR3 nucleotides are TGTGCCAGCAGTTTCTCGTCGGAGGGCAGCAATCAGCCCCAGCATTTT. It is translated as CASSFSSEGSNQPQHF. This chain uses TRBV28 with TRBJ1-5; no clear D gene. The CDR3 has 16 amino acids. The germline CDR1 and CDR2 sequences are MDHEN and SYDVKM. Between the trimmed V and J ends, which lost 3 bases and 1 base, there was a span of 13 bases.

Here the CDR3 reads CASSLELAKNIQYF. DNA for the CDR3: TGTGCCAGCAGCTTGGAACTAGCCAAAAACATTCAGTACTTC. The chain uses TRBV7-9 and TRBJ2-4; D not certain. V lost 3 bases, J lost 0 bases, and 6 bases lay in between. From germline, CDR1 is SEHNR and CDR2 FQNEAQ (reference sequence). The length of the CDR3 is 14 residues.